This TCR beta chain was recovered during a study of monozygotic twins with inflammatory bowel disease (dated by TCRdb to between 2018 and 2021). Regarding the study in general: A total of some 30 monozygotic twin pairs were included in the full study, comprising nine German pairs (four IBD-concordant, five IBD-discordant) and 19 IBD-discordant Danish pairs. Within discordant pairs, disease-associated traits were sought mainly by comparing IBD patients with their genetically identical healthy co-twins. Each individual had, on average, about 151 000 unique TCRalpha sequences and 181 000 unique TCRbeta sequences available for analysis. The research as a whole found: The results gave no support for a single strong signal or clonotype linked to IBD. Measured by the inverse Simpson index, TCRbeta repertoire diversity was lower in IBD patients than in their healthy co-twins. The analysis was unable to tell apart different T cell subtypes. Compared with healthy twins, IBD patients shared fewer clonotypes with other individuals, and the difference was most pronounced in patients with signs of disease activity. No difference in repertoire similarity was observed between concordant and discordant twins, possibly owing to limited statistical power. Because patients were on differing immunosuppressive treatments, the repertoires may have picked up extra background noise and inter-individual variability.

Based on the germline V gene, the CDR1 and CDR2 sequences are MDHEN and SYDVKM. The CDR3 numbers 14 residues from cysteine through phenylalanine. DNA was not recorded. On this clonotype: Its target antigen remains unknown.

Library preparation used 5' RACE. Preparation of each TCR library used about 3,200 ng of total RNA. cDNA was synthesized with SMARTScribe reverse transcriptase in eight separate reactions per sample. Unique molecular identifiers containing a 6-nucleotide sample barcode were introduced through template switching during cDNA synthesis. Two nested PCRs of roughly 16 and 10 cycles amplified the TCRalpha and TCRbeta cDNA, and bead purification followed each PCR. Before amplification, the cDNA was treated with uracil DNA-glycosylase and purified using the QIAquick PCR purification kit. The second PCR added Illumina TruSeq-compatible adapters along with sample-specific barcodes. TapeStation and Qubit were used to check library quality and concentration, and 5 ng of each library went into the pool. The pooled libraries were sequenced with 2 x 100 bp reads and custom sequencing primers on an Illumina HiSeq2500 single-index Rapid Run. The original pipeline was this. MiGEC version 1.2.6 was used for UMI-based consensus assembly to correct PCR and sequencing errors. MiXCR version 2.1.1 was used to carry out V(D)J alignment, clonotype assembly and CDR3 extraction. Gene usage, clonotype sharing and MAIT/NKT TCR abundance were normalised by analysing the top 1000, 10 000 and 20 000 clonotypes per sample. After downsampling to 27 000 UMIs, diversity was calculated as the inverse Simpson index using the vegan R package. Paired Mann-Whitney U tests on discordant twin pairs were used, with Benjamini-Hochberg multiple-testing correction. Each CDR3 protein sequence appears as one entry after TCRdb reprocessed the reads, and no DNA is included. TCRdb, rather than the study authors, made the V and J calls. Per the sample table, the count is approximately 400,000 distinct CDR3 sequences. Roughly 2.3% of the sample comes from the top ten.

From each donor, a roughly 2.5 ml peripheral blood sample was collected into PAXgene tubes and stored at -80 degrees C. Total RNA was isolated from whole blood with the PAXgene blood miRNA kit on an automated QIAcube, without T cell sorting. Deep TCRalpha and TCRbeta repertoire profiling with unique molecular barcoding was performed on peripheral blood of monozygotic twin pairs concordant or discordant for inflammatory bowel disease. Smoking habits were recorded for all twin pairs, with individuals classified as current, former or never smokers. Sequencing used blood. This TCR came from a human donor with ulcerative colitis or Crohn's disease, or a healthy co-twin of an affected twin (not recorded which). The chain joins TRBV28 to TRBJ2-1; the TCRdb D gene call, TRBD1, has no DNA to confirm it. Here the CDR3 is given as CASSSTRPGQGQFF.